Shown below are 28 T cell receptor beta chains from a single sample sequenced in a study of PD-1 blockade in classical Hodgkin lymphoma. Here immunoSEQ multiplex PCR was the method, and the copy in TCRdb shows in-frame clones only, minus some. The table includes approximately 15,000 clones, approximately 86% detected once. Time point noted: newly diagnosed, previously untreated cHL patient sample. The material sequenced was peripheral blood mononuclear cells (PBMCs). The receptor set was obtained from a human donor with classical Hodgkin lymphoma.

The rearrangement links TRBV5-1 to TRBJ2-7; TRBD2 agrees at 9 bases. CDR1 and CDR2 (germline): SGHRS, YFSETQ. There are 13 residues in the CDR3. J was trimmed by 5 bases and V by 9 bases; bases with no gene match: 9. The CDR3 nucleotides read TGCGCCACTTCGGCGGGAGGGCCGCACGAGCAGTACTTC. As protein: CATSAGGPHEQYF. Drawing the rest from reference TRBV5-1 and TRBJ2-7, the complete variable domain is KAGVTQTPRYLIKTRGQQVTLSCSPISGHRSVSWYQQTPGQGLQFLFEYFSETQRNKGNFPGRFSGRQFSNSRSEMNVSTLELGDSALYLCATSAGGPHEQYFGPGTRLTVT.

This clone came up a few times. The gene calls are TRBV27 and TRBJ2-3, with 11 bases that match TRBD2. The CDR3 consists of 17 residues. J gave up 4 bases and V 2 bases, and 8 bases lay outside the gene matches. CDR1 MNHEY and CDR2 SMNVEV come from the germline V gene (reference sequence). This CDR3 is CASSLRLAGGLPDTQYF. The CDR3 bases are TGTGCCAGCAGTTTACGCTTAGCGGGAGGGTTGCCAGATACGCAGTATTTT.

The V and J genes are TRBV7-8 and TRBJ2-2, with 9 bases identical to TRBD2. V shed 11 bases, J shed 2 bases, and the junction held 12 bases outside the gene matches. This CDR3 region has 16 residues. Germline V gives CDR1 SGHVS, CDR2 FQNEAQ. The CDR3 bases are TGTGCCTGTCACCCGGCAGCGGGAGGAAACACCGGGGAGCTGTTTTTT. Protein: CACHPAAGGNTGELFF.

The genes are TRBV11-2 and TRBJ2-5; 7 nucleotides agree with TRBD2. This CDR3 is 14 amino acids long. V was clipped by 3 bases and J by 2 bases; unmatched bases: 3. CDR1 and CDR2 (germline): SGHAT, FQNNGV. The CDR3 loop reads CASSFGLVQETQYF. CDR3 DNA sequence: TGTGCCAGCAGCTTCGGACTAGTGCAAGAGACCCAGTACTTC.

The V gene is TRBV28, the J gene TRBJ1-5; 10 nucleotides line up with TRBD1. Germline V gene sequence: CDR1 MDHEN, CDR2 SYDVKM. V lost 6 bases to trimming and J lost 1 base; unmatched junction nucleotides: 6. The CDR3 is 16 amino acids. The DNA for the CDR3 is TGTGCCAGCAGCCAAGACAGGGGGCAGAGCAATCAGCCCCAGCATTTT. Protein sequence: CASSQDRGQSNQPQHF.

J is TRBJ2-3 and V is TRBV19; D unclear. The germline CDR1 and CDR2 sequences are LNHDA and SQIVND (reference sequence). The CDR3 totals 15 residues. Trimming took off 3 bases at V and 1 base at J, with 11 bases between the two ends. The CDR3 region is CASSILLSGTDTQYF. In nucleotides, the CDR3 is TGTGCCAGTAGTATCTTACTCAGCGGCACAGATACGCAGTATTTT.

This chain uses TRBV28 with TRBJ2-3; D may be TRBD1 (5 bases). Per the germline V gene, CDR1 is MDHEN and CDR2 is SYDVKM. This CDR3 has 15 amino acids. With 2 bases removed from V and 1 base from J, the gap between germline ends came to 10 bases. CDR3: CASSLPGWGTDTQYF. As DNA, the CDR3 is TGTGCCAGCAGTTTACCAGGGTGGGGCACAGATACGCAGTATTTT. The variable domain in full, completed from reference TRBV28 and TRBJ2-3, reads DVKVTQSSRYLVKRTGEKVFLECVQDMDHENMFWYRQDPGLGLRLIYFSYDVKMKEKGDIPEGYSVSREKKERFSLILESASTNQTSMYLCASSLPGWGTDTQYFGPGTRLTVL.

The chain combines TRBV19 with TRBJ2-3, with D perhaps matching TRBD2 (6 bases). The CDR3 is 15 residues long. The ends were cut back, 2 bases at V and 7 bases at J, with 16 bases in the middle. CDR1 is LNHDA, CDR2 SQIVND, per germline (reference sequence). As DNA, the CDR3 is TGTGCCAGTAGTATACCCCAGACTAGTCTTAATACGCAGTATTTT. Amino acid sequence: CASSIPQTSLNTQYF. The full variable domain, rest sourced from reference TRBV19 and TRBJ2-3, is DGGITQSPKYLFRKEGQNVTLSCEQNLNHDAMYWYRQDPGQGLRLIYYSQIVNDFQKGDIAEGYSVSREKKESFPLTVTSAQKNPTAFYLCASSIPQTSLNTQYFGPGTRLTVL.

This chain joins TRBV18 and TRBJ2-4, with D hard to call. With 3 bases removed from V and 8 bases from J, the gap between germline ends came to 14 bases. Per the germline V gene, CDR1 is KGHSH and CDR2 is LQKENI. The CDR3 totals 14 residues. CDR3 DNA sequence: TGTGCCAGCTCACCCTCAGGTTCTGGTGACATTCAGTACTTC. This translates into CASSPSGSGDIQYF.

This rearrangement joins TRBV11-2 to TRBJ2-7; no clear D. Germline values: CDR1 SGHAT, CDR2 FQNNGV. The length of the CDR3 is 14 residues. V lost 5 bases to trimming and J lost 1 base, with 12 bases between them. DNA for the CDR3: TGTGCCAGCAGCCTCTATGACGGATCCTACGAGCAGTACTTC. This codes for CASSLYDGSYEQYF.

The CDR3 DNA sequence: TGTGCCAGTAGTGCCGGTCTGTTCGGGCCCCAGCATTTT. It codes for CASSAGLFGPQHF. This chain connects TRBV19 to TRBJ1-5; D is uncertain. CDR1 and CDR2 (germline): LNHDA, SQIVND (reference sequence). V shed 5 bases and J shed 9 bases, with 14 bases lying between them. The CDR3 consists of 13 residues.

The V gene is TRBV6-5, the J gene TRBJ2-7, with 9 positions matching TRBD1. The ends lost 0 bases at V and 0 bases at J; junction bases unmatched: 3. The CDR3 consists of 16 residues. The germline CDR1 and CDR2 sequences are MNHEY and SVGAGI. For the CDR3, the DNA is TGTGCCAGCAGTTACTCGGGGACAGGGAGCTCCTACGAGCAGTACTTC. This gives the protein CASSYSGTGSSYEQYF.

This clone was detected a few times. The rearrangement joins TRBV20-1 to TRBJ1-1; perhaps TRBD1 as D (6 bases). From germline, CDR1 is DFQATT and CDR2 SNEGSKA (reference sequence). The V end lost 3 bases, the J end lost 8 bases, and 10 bases lay between the germline ends. CDR3 length: 11 residues. The CDR3 is CSASRQDEAFF. DNA for the CDR3: TGCAGTGCTAGCCGACAGGACGAAGCTTTCTTT.

This clone was observed a few times. The chain combines TRBV2 with TRBJ1-5; possibly TRBD1 for D (6 bases). Deletions cut 6 bases from V and 4 bases from J, with 19 bases between. This CDR3 comprises 16 residues. Per the germline V gene, CDR1 is SNHLY and CDR2 is FYNNEI. CDR3 in amino acids: CASRSGGAKWNQPQHF. DNA for the CDR3: TGTGCCAGCAGGTCGGGGGGGGCCAAATGGAATCAGCCCCAGCATTTT.

This clone was counted only a few times. The rearrangement uses TRBV9 and TRBJ2-1; 11 bases agree with TRBD2. Germline CDR1 is SGDLS and CDR2 is YYNGEE. The CDR3 runs 16 residues. The V segment lost 1 base and the J segment 2 bases; nucleotides outside the gene matches: 2. CDR3 amino acids: CASSVKTSGTYNEQFF. The CDR3 bases are TGTGCCAGCAGCGTAAAGACTAGCGGGACCTACAATGAGCAGTTCTTC.

This rearrangement joins TRBV7-2 to TRBJ2-5; D is unclear. The CDR3 has 13 amino acids. Germline CDR1 and CDR2: SGHTA and FQGNSA. The V end was cut by 4 bases, the J end by 1 base, with 7 bases between. The CDR3 nucleotides are TGTGCCAGCAGCTACAGATTCCAAGAGACCCAGTACTTC. Its protein is CASSYRFQETQYF.

The chain is built from TRBV18 and TRBJ2-1, with TRBD1 matching 8 bases. The length of the CDR3 is 15 residues. Germline V lookup: CDR1 KGHSH, CDR2 LQKENI. V lost 6 bases to trimming and J lost 10 bases; unmatched junction nucleotides: 14. CDR3 nucleotide sequence: TGTGCCAGCTCCCCGGACAGGGAGAACTCTGTCGAGCAGTTCTTC. Protein: CASSPDRENSVEQFF. The variable domain in full, with the rest retrieved from reference TRBV18 and TRBJ2-1, is NAGVMQNPRHLVRRRGQEARLRCSPMKGHSHVYWYRQLPEEGLKFMVYLQKENIIDESGMPKERFSAEFPKEGPSILRIQQVVRGDSAAYFCASSPDRENSVEQFFGPGTRLTVL.

The CDR3 bases are TGTGCCAGCAGTACAGGGTTGAGCAATCAGCCCCAGCATTTT. Amino acids: CASSTGLSNQPQHF. This sequence joins TRBV2 and TRBJ1-5; D might be TRBD1 (6 bases). V was cut by 5 bases and J by 1 base, with 9 bases left in between. The CDR3 totals 14 residues. Per germline, CDR1 SNHLY and CDR2 FYNNEI.

V gene TRBV6-1 combines with J gene TRBJ2-1; D not certain. Germline V gene data show CDR1 as MNHNS and CDR2 as SASEGT. The CDR3 has 12 amino acids. The V end lost 1 base, the J end lost 8 bases, and 6 bases lay between the germline ends. The CDR3 DNA sequence: TGTGCCAGCAGTGAAGGCCGCTATGAGCAGTTCTTC. It encodes CASSEGRYEQFF.

This clone was counted between two and nine times. The chain couples TRBV6-1 to TRBJ2-2; 7 bases line up with TRBD1. J lost 3 bases, V lost 8 bases, and 3 bases had no gene match. Germline values: CDR1 MNHNS, CDR2 SASEGT. The CDR3 extends over 13 amino acids. CDR3 nucleotide sequence: TGTGCCAGCCCGACAGGGTACACCGGGGAGCTGTTTTTT. Encoded protein: CASPTGYTGELFF.

The rearrangement joins TRBV6-1 to TRBJ2-3, with TRBD2 identical over 7 bases. CDR1 is MNHNS and CDR2 is SASEGT in the germline V gene. V was clipped by 5 bases and J by 4 bases; unmatched bases: 6. The CDR3 covers 14 residues. As DNA, the CDR3 is TGTGCCAGCAGTCGGTCGGGGGGACCAGATACGCAGTATTTT. It encodes CASSRSGGPDTQYF.

This chain links TRBV28 with TRBJ2-1; 12 nucleotides align to TRBD1. Per germline, CDR1 MDHEN and CDR2 SYDVKM. The CDR3 runs to 16 residues. The junction had 8 bases not matched to a gene; V was cut back by 4 bases and J by 7 bases. The CDR3 sequence is CASSSAGTGGENEQFF. For the CDR3, the DNA is TGTGCCAGCAGTTCAGCCGGGACAGGGGGCGAGAATGAGCAGTTCTTC.

This chain connects TRBV29-1 to TRBJ2-2; possible D gene TRBD2, 6 bases. CDR1 is SQVTM and CDR2 is ANQGSEA in the germline V gene. CDR3 length equals 13 residues. The V end was cut by 4 bases, the J end by 5 bases, with 11 bases between. This CDR3 is CSVAGGVTGELFF. CDR3 DNA sequence: TGCAGCGTTGCCGGGGGAGTAACCGGGGAGCTGTTTTTT.

This clone has only one observation. The chain recombines TRBV7-2 with TRBJ2-7, with D unclear. The V and J ends lost 1 base and 3 bases respectively, with 10 bases between them. From germline, CDR1 is SGHTA and CDR2 FQGNSA. This CDR3 is 14 amino acids long. In nucleotides, the CDR3 is TGTGCCAGCAGCTTAGGGCCCAAATACTACGAGCAGTACTTC. Amino acids: CASSLGPKYYEQYF. Looking up the rest from reference TRBV7-2 and TRBJ2-7 gives the full variable domain: GAGVSQSPSNKVTEKGKDVELRCDPISGHTALYWYRQSLGQGLEFLIYFQGNSAPDKSGLPSDRFSAERTGGSVSTLTIQRTQQEDSAVYLCASSLGPKYYEQYFGPGTRLTVT.

The V gene is TRBV9, the J gene TRBJ2-3, with unresolved D. V dropped 0 bases and J dropped 0 bases, with 8 bases sitting between them. The CDR3 is 15 residues long. Germline loops: CDR1 SGDLS, CDR2 YYNGEE. The CDR3 is CASSVAGSSTDTQYF. The CDR3 region has the DNA TGTGCCAGCAGCGTAGCGGGCTCTAGCACAGATACGCAGTATTTT.

This chain connects TRBV28 to TRBJ1-4; the match to TRBD1 covers 7 bases. The V and J ends lost 7 bases and 0 bases, in that order; junction bases with no gene match: 8. Per germline, CDR1 MDHEN and CDR2 SYDVKM. CDR3 size: 16 residues. CDR3 amino acids: CASNQFRGTTNEKLFF. As DNA, the CDR3 is TGTGCCAGCAACCAATTCAGGGGGACAACTAATGAAAAACTGTTTTTT.

This sequence joins TRBV7-2 and TRBJ2-7, with 8 bases fitting TRBD2. V lost 5 bases to trimming and J lost 6 bases; unmatched junction nucleotides: 6. The length of the CDR3 is 13 residues. Germline V gene sequence: CDR1 SGHTA, CDR2 FQGNSA. CDR3 nucleotides: TGTGCCAGCAGCACGGGAGGGCGGCGCGAGCAGTACTTC. Protein sequence: CASSTGGRREQYF.

The chain joins TRBV6-1 to TRBJ2-7; D is possibly TRBD1 (6 bases). Germline lookup yields CDR1 MNHNS and CDR2 SASEGT. V lost 2 bases and J lost 4, with 12 bases in between. This CDR3 is built from 14 residues. CDR3 sequence reads: CASSERGRGYEQYF. CDR3 sequence (DNA): TGTGCCAGCAGTGAACGAGGCAGGGGTTACGAGCAGTACTTC.